This paragraph covers one TCR beta chain sequence. The antigen remains unidentified. Just one base apart from a much larger clone, this may be a read error. The sample originates from a study of glioma-infiltrating T cells. Using RNA template, CDR3s of TCR alpha and beta were amplified with iRepertoire arm-PCR. Tissue mRNA or PBMC total RNA, 100-400 ng, went into one-step reverse transcription and amplification. TCRdb analysed the multiplex PCR reads with MiXCR anew, one entry per CDR3 protein. The data show around 100,000 distinct CDR3 sequences, about 30% seen once. CDR3 length equals 15 residues. Looked up from germline, CDR1 is MNHEY and CDR2 is SVGAGI. V dropped 7 bases and J dropped 4 bases, with 17 bases sitting between them. Study-wide results and limits: Very few CDR3 sequences were shared between tissue and blood. Tissue-blood divergence was below expectation in non-neoplastic patients, above in gliomas.

The chain employs TRBV6-5 and TRBJ2-1; tentative D call: TRBD1 (6 bases). Material for sequencing was glioma tissue, nonneoplastic brain tissue, or PBMCs (not recorded which). This clonotype originated in a human donor with low-grade glioma or glioblastoma, undergoing nonglioma brain surgery, or in good health (not recorded which). CDR3 protein: CASTPTGTTYNEQFF. CDR3 in DNA: TGTGCCAGCACTCCCACCGGGACAACATACAATGAGCAGTTCTTC.